The present T cell receptor (beta chain) was sequenced within a study of human T cells and chemical hapten exposure. Individual cDNA molecules each carried unique molecular identifiers attached by the library. TCRdb ran MiXCR on the reads and lists one entry per CDR3 protein. The data hold around 3,100 distinct CDR3 sequences, with about half observed a single time. Germline V gene lookup returns CDR1 SGHVS and CDR2 FQNEAQ. The V and J ends lost 5 bases and 8 bases, in that order; junction bases with no gene match: 10. The CDR3 length is 15 residues. RNA extraction used unfractionated whole blood as the source of total RNA.

Sequences were obtained from whole blood. The V and J genes are TRBV7-8 and TRBJ2-1, with 9 positions matching TRBD2. The sequence came from a human donor who had alopecia or was a healthy volunteer (not recorded which). Some clones in this sample may be carry-over from other donors' samples. This table probably holds off-target reads from a library built for another chain. The CDR3 loop is CASSPPVAGVDEQFF. The CDR3 DNA reads as TGTGCCAGCAGCCCCCCGGTAGCGGGAGTAGATGAGCAGTTCTTC.